These 23 T cell receptor beta chains were sequenced from one sample in a study of blood T cell repertoires in COVID-19. The data were produced by immunoSEQ multiplex PCR, yet TCRdb's version contains in-frame clones alone and is incomplete. The sample lists 200,000 to 250,000 clones; 88% were seen once. The sequenced sample was PBMCs or T cells enriched from blood (not recorded which). The receptor source for this set is a woman in her twenties or thirties who had been exposed to COVID-19.

This clone was recorded once. The rearrangement links TRBV3-1 (or the pseudogene TRBV3-2) to TRBJ1-1; D is uncertain. Trimming took 1 base from V and 4 from J, leaving 13 bases between them. The V gene's germline CDR1 is LGHDT and CDR2 YNNKEL (reference sequence). This CDR3 region has 15 residues. The CDR3 DNA sequence: TGTGCCAGCAGCCAAGTTCCGGGAGAGGGCACTGAAGCTTTCTTT. This sequence encodes CASSQVPGEGTEAFF.

The chain uses TRBV2 and TRBJ2-7; 10 bases fit TRBD1. This CDR3 is 12 amino acids long. J lost 6 bases, V lost 4 bases, and 0 bases had no gene match. CDR1 is SNHLY and CDR2 is FYNNEI in the germline V gene. CDR3 bases: TGTGCCAGCAGTGGGACAGGGGGCGAGCAGTACTTC. This encodes CASSGTGGEQYF.

The V and J genes are TRBV3-1 (or the pseudogene TRBV3-2) and TRBJ2-7; TRBD2 aligns across 8 bases. The CDR3 consists of 13 residues. Germline lookup yields CDR1 LGHDT and CDR2 YNNKEL (reference sequence). V shed 7 bases and J 3 bases; nucleotides not matched to a gene: 5. The DNA of the CDR3 is TGTGCCAGCACCCTGGCGGGAGGCTACGAGCAGTACTTC. This codes for CASTLAGGYEQYF.

V usage is TRBV7-3 and J usage is TRBJ1-1, with unresolved D. Trimming took 5 bases from V and 4 from J, leaving 11 bases between them. Germline assignment: CDR1 SGHTA and CDR2 FQGTGA. The CDR3 totals 13 residues. CDR3 sequence reads: CASSPGLSTEAFF. CDR3 DNA: TGTGCCAGCAGCCCAGGCCTCAGCACTGAAGCTTTCTTT. Based on the CDR3 plus reference TRBV7-3 and TRBJ1-1, the full variable domain is GAGVSQTPSNKVTEKGKYVELRCDPISGHTALYWYRQSLGQGPEFLIYFQGTGAADDSGLPNDRFFAVRPEGSVSTLKIQRTERGDSAVYLCASSPGLSTEAFFGQGTRLTVV.

V usage is TRBV6-4 and J usage is TRBJ2-5, with a possible D match to TRBD1 (5 bases). The CDR3 totals 12 residues. The germline V gene has CDR1 MRHNA and CDR2 SNTAGT. Deletions cut 7 bases from V and 5 bases from J, with 11 bases between. Here the CDR3 DNA reads TGTGCCAGCATCCCAGGGATTGAGACCCAGTACTTC. Its translation is CASIPGIETQYF.

This rearrangement joins TRBV7-9 to TRBJ1-1; D possibly corresponds to TRBD1 (6 bases). CDR1 SEHNR and CDR2 FQNEAQ come from the germline V gene (reference sequence). This CDR3 region has 15 residues. V was shortened by 2 bases and J by 1 base, with 11 bases between the two germline ends. This CDR3 is CASSLSTGSNTEAFF. In nucleotides, the CDR3 is TGTGCCAGCAGCTTATCGACAGGTTCGAACACTGAAGCTTTCTTT.

This clone was counted a single time. The rearrangement joins TRBV3-1 (or the pseudogene TRBV3-2) to TRBJ2-7; 9 nucleotides align to TRBD2. Germline V gene lookup returns CDR1 LGHDT and CDR2 YNNKEL (reference sequence). This CDR3 is built from 17 residues. Trimming cost V 0 bases and J 6 bases; bases outside gene matches: 12. The CDR3 region is CASSQEEGIAGDLEQYF. The CDR3 nucleotides read TGTGCCAGCAGCCAAGAAGAAGGGATAGCGGGAGATCTCGAGCAGTACTTC.

This chain joins TRBV7-9 and TRBJ2-1; 13 bases align to TRBD2. The CDR3 is 15 amino acids. The V segment lost 5 bases and the J segment 8 bases; nucleotides outside the gene matches: 6. Germline CDR1 and CDR2: SEHNR and FQNEAQ (reference sequence). CDR3: CASSELAGGPHEQFF. CDR3 coding DNA: TGTGCCAGCAGCGAACTAGCGGGAGGGCCACATGAGCAGTTCTTC.

The rearrangement links TRBV11-1 to TRBJ2-3, with D hard to call. Trimming stripped 2 bases from V and 5 bases from J, with 8 bases between. The CDR3 is 13 amino acids. Germline lookup yields CDR1 SGHAT and CDR2 FQDESV (reference sequence). CDR3 loop: CASSLRLRDTQYF. CDR3 nucleotide sequence: TGTGCCAGCAGCTTACGATTGAGAGATACGCAGTATTTT.

This clone occurred a few times. The chain has TRBV10-3 and TRBJ2-4; TRBD1 might be the D (6 bases). Looked up from germline, CDR1 is ENHRY and CDR2 is SYGVKD. The ends were cut back, 10 bases at V and 7 bases at J, with 17 bases in the middle. The CDR3 consists of 13 residues. The CDR3 reads CATRLGAQNIQYF. The CDR3 nucleotides are TGTGCCACGCGATTGGGGGCGCAGAACATTCAGTACTTC.

This chain connects TRBV5-1 to TRBJ2-7; 9 bases map to TRBD2. This CDR3 is built from 16 residues. The V gene end was trimmed by 5 bases and the J gene end by 3 bases; junction bases not matched to a gene: 12. In germline, CDR1 is SGHRS, CDR2 YFSETQ. CDR3 DNA sequence: TGCGCCAGCAGTCCCCCAAGACTAGCGGAGAGCTACGAGCAGTACTTC. Its translation: CASSPPRLAESYEQYF.

This clone was detected once. This chain connects TRBV5-1 to TRBJ2-7; 8 bases are shared with TRBD2. The CDR3 is 14 amino acids. The germline gives CDR1 SGHRS, CDR2 YFSETQ. V trimming: 4 bases; J trimming: 4 bases; junction bases outside the gene matches: 7. DNA for the CDR3: TGCGCCAGCAGCATAGCGGGAATAGAGTACGAGCAGTACTTC. This translates into CASSIAGIEYEQYF.

The gene calls are TRBV7-7 and TRBJ2-5; D might be TRBD1 (6 bases). V gave up 5 bases and J gave up 5 bases, with 18 bases separating them. Germline V gives CDR1 SSHAT, CDR2 FNYEAQ (reference sequence). This CDR3 region has 15 residues. The CDR3 sequence: CASSPTGSLWETQYF. In nucleotides, the CDR3 is TGTGCCAGCAGCCCAACAGGGAGTCTTTGGGAGACCCAGTACTTC.

This clone was detected only a few times. This chain joins TRBV4-1 and TRBJ1-1, with 9 bases fitting TRBD1. V lost 3 bases, J lost 1 base, and 6 bases stayed unmatched. CDR3 length: 16 residues. CDR1 and CDR2 from the germline V gene are MGHRA and YSYEKL. The CDR3 bases are TGCGCCAGCAGCCAGGCCAACAGGGGGCGGAACACTGAAGCTTTCTTT. Translating it yields CASSQANRGRNTEAFF.

V is TRBV2 and J is TRBJ2-1, with TRBD2 matching 9 bases. The CDR3 is made up of 18 amino acids. Per the germline V gene, CDR1 is SNHLY and CDR2 is FYNNEI. Unmatched junction bases numbered 13, after V lost 2 bases and J lost 5 bases. The CDR3 nucleotides are TGTGCCAGCAGTGAACCTAGCGGGACAAATGTTAGAAACAATGAGCAGTTCTTC. Protein: CASSEPSGTNVRNNEQFF.

J is TRBJ1-1 and V is TRBV25-1, with 7 bases aligning to TRBD1. Germline loops: CDR1 MGHDK, CDR2 SYGVNS. Unmatched junction bases numbered 11, after V lost 4 bases and J lost 6 bases. The CDR3 consists of 15 residues. CDR3 protein: CASSASRGQLAEAFF. The CDR3 bases are TGTGCCAGCAGTGCCTCTCGGGGACAGCTCGCTGAAGCTTTCTTT.

The chain joins TRBV2 to TRBJ2-2; D is possibly TRBD2 (6 bases). The CDR3 consists of 16 residues. Germline CDR1 is SNHLY and CDR2 is FYNNEI. V lost 6 bases and J lost 6, with 20 bases in between. CDR3 nucleotides: TGTGCCAGCAGCCAACCCCTCCGGGACTTACCCGGGGAGCTGTTTTTT. Protein product: CASSQPLRDLPGELFF.

The V and J genes are TRBV9 and TRBJ1-4; 7 nucleotides align to TRBD1. V shed 4 bases and J 8 bases; nucleotides not matched to a gene: 11. The CDR3 spans 15 residues. The V gene's germline CDR1 is SGDLS and CDR2 YYNGEE. CDR3 sequence: CASSPRDSLGEKLFF. The CDR3 bases are TGTGCCAGCAGCCCCCGGGACAGCCTGGGAGAAAAACTGTTTTTT.

The CDR3 loop reads CAISVTGYGTEAFF. The CDR3 DNA is TGTGCCATCAGTGTTACAGGGTACGGCACTGAAGCTTTCTTT. The V gene is TRBV10-3, the J gene TRBJ1-1, with a weak D call TRBD1 (6 bases). The CDR3 spans 14 residues. The V gene lost 4 bases and the J gene lost 4 bases, with 13 bases spanning the gap. Germline CDR1 and CDR2: ENHRY and SYGVKD.

This chain connects TRBV10-3 to TRBJ1-1; 8 nucleotides agree with TRBD1. V gave up 11 bases and J gave up 6 bases; unmatched junction bases: 5. From germline, CDR1 is ENHRY and CDR2 SYGVKD. This CDR3 is built from 11 residues. The CDR3 reads CAATGEAEAFF. CDR3 in DNA: TGTGCCGCGACAGGGGAGGCTGAAGCTTTCTTT.

Only one count was recorded for this clone. J is TRBJ2-7 and V is TRBV7-2; TRBD2 aligns across 9 bases. CDR1 and CDR2 (germline): SGHTA, FQGNSA. This CDR3 is 13 amino acids long. V lost 4 bases to trimming and J lost 3 bases; unmatched junction nucleotides: 1. The CDR3 sequence is CASSSTSGYEQYF. CDR3 coding DNA: TGTGCCAGCAGCTCGACTAGCGGCTACGAGCAGTACTTC.

This clone is a singleton in its sample. The gene calls are TRBV6-5 and TRBJ2-1; 11 bases line up with TRBD2. Germline V gives CDR1 MNHEY, CDR2 SVGAGI. The CDR3 is made up of 15 amino acids. V was pared by 8 bases and J by 5 bases, with 8 bases of the junction left unmatched. Written as DNA, the CDR3 is TGTGCCAGCGGGCGACTAGCGGGGAGTCACAATGAGCAGTTCTTC. This sequence encodes CASGRLAGSHNEQFF.

This clone was seen a few times. The chain has TRBV6-4 and TRBJ2-2, with a weak D call TRBD1 (7 bases). The CDR3 consists of 15 residues. V lost 5 bases and J lost 4, with 14 bases in between. Germline V CDR1 and CDR2: MRHNA, SNTAGT. The CDR3: CASSIEQGGTGELFF. In nucleotides, the CDR3 is TGTGCCAGCAGTATCGAGCAGGGGGGCACCGGGGAGCTGTTTTTT.